This T cell receptor beta chain originates from a study of T cell repertoires in cytomegalovirus infection. V lost 5 bases to trimming and J lost 11 bases, with 7 bases between them. The CDR3 has 10 residues. Per the germline V gene, CDR1 is SEHNR and CDR2 is FQNEAQ (reference sequence). One entry per CDR3 protein, called by TCRdb with MiXCR from the reads. The table shows 140,000 to 150,000 distinct CDR3 sequences, with 30% to 40% occurring only once. This clonotype was counted ten times or more. Its antigen is not known. Sample: CD8+ T cells from cultured PBMCs, taken from culture after CMV antigen stimulation. The V gene is TRBV7-9, the J gene TRBJ1-5, with D tentatively TRBD1 (5 bases). The TCR comes from a human donor in good health (CMV status not recorded). Some clones in this sample may be carry-over from other donors' samples. As DNA, the CDR3 is TGTGCCAGCAGCCCGGGGGCCCAGCATTTT. Translating it yields CASSPGAQHF.